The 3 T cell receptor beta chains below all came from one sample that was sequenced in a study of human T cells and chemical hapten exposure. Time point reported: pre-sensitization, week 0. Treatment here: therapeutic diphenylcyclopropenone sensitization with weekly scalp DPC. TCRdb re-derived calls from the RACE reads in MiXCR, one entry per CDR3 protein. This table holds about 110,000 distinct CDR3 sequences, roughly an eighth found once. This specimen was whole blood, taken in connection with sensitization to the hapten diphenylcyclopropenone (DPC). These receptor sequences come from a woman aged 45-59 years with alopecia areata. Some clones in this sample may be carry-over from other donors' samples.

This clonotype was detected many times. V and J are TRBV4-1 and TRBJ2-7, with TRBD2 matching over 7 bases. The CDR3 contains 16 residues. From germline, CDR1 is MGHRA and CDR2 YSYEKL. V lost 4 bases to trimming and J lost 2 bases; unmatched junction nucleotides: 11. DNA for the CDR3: TGCGCCAGCAGCCGAACCTACAGCGGGGACGCCTACGAGCAGTACTTC. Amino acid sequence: CASSRTYSGDAYEQYF.

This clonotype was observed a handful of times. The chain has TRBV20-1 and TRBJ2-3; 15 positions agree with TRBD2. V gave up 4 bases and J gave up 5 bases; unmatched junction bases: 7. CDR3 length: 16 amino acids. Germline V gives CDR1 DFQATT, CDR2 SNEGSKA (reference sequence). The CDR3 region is CSAKGLAGGPKDTQYF. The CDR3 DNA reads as TGCAGTGCTAAAGGACTAGCGGGGGGGCCCAAAGATACGCAGTATTTT.

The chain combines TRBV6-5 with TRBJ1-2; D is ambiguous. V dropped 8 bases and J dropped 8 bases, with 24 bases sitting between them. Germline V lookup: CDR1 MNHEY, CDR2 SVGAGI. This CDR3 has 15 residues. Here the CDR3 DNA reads TGTGCCAGCCGGGAAGCTGGGCCTCCCGGTGCCGGCTACACCTTC. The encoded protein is CASREAGPPGAGYTF.